This TCR beta chain was sequenced during a study of OX40 agonist ivuxolimab in advanced cancers. A note on the overall study: Ivuxolimab was a fully human IgG2 agonistic monoclonal antibody targeting the costimulatory receptor OX40 (CD134). Among the approximately 54 dose-escalation patients, some 19 had hepatocellular carcinoma, approximately 15 melanoma, 9 renal cell carcinoma and 9 head and neck cancer. The paper reports the monotherapy dose-escalation portion (N of about 56 patients) of the phase I ivuxolimab trial. Intravenous ivuxolimab was administered to patients every 2 weeks at six dose levels: 0.01, 0.1, 0.3, 1.5, 3 and 10 mg/kg. Prior anti-PD-1, anti-PD-L1 or anti-CTLA-4 therapy was permitted, and about 40% of dose-escalation patients had received checkpoint inhibitors. The point of sequencing TCRbeta in the periphery was to test whether ivuxolimab changed TCR sequence diversity and drove clonal T-cell expansion. Three dose-escalation patients achieved partial responses, one with hepatocellular carcinoma and two with cutaneous melanoma. In the dose-escalation cohort, approximately 82% of patients were male, and the mean age was roughly 60 years, with a range of about 23 to 90.

Patients with autoimmune disease history or receiving systemic immunosuppression were excluded from the trial. Peripheral blood for TCR sequencing was collected from all dose cohorts at baseline, on cycle 4 day 1, and on cycle 7 day 1. The samples were drawn from a first-in-human, open-label, multicenter phase I dose-escalation trial of ivuxolimab. Adults with locally advanced or metastatic melanoma, renal cell, hepatocellular, or head and neck squamous cell carcinoma were enrolled in the trial. Before TCR sequencing, CD4+ T cells and CD8+ T cells were sorted from peripheral blood as separate populations. For sequencing of the TCRbeta CDR3 region, genomic DNA was extracted from the sorted cells. The immunoSEQ Assay was used for sequencing of TCRbeta CDR3 regions. Imported from immuneACCESS, the table was reduced by TCRdb to in-frame sequences with V and J called. These copies leave out some clones; in studies compared against another copy, an unresolved V gene accounts for under half, and the cause of the remainder is not known. The sample includes around 67,000 clones, with about 80% observed a single time. Roughly 1.2% of the sample lies in the top ten.

Results the study describes overall, beyond this receptor: Which antigens the clonally expanded peripheral T cells were specific for was not determined. In partial responders in the 0.1-3.0 mg/kg groups, normalized peripheral clonal expansion was found to be among the lowest, especially among CD8+ T cells. At doses of 0.1 to 3.0 mg/kg, clonal expansion of both CD4+ and CD8+ blood T cells was observed from baseline to week 6. After ivuxolimab, expanded clones were on average more numerous among CD8+ T cells than among CD4+ T cells. Low levels of normalized T-cell clonal expansion were also seen in some patients who did not respond.

The germline V gene (reference sequence) supplies CDR1 LNHDA and CDR2 SQIVND. V and J are truncated by 0 bases and 0 bases respectively, leaving an intervening sequence of 8 bases. CDR3 length: 15 amino acids, cysteine to phenylalanine. CDR3 DNA is the only sequence kept; it has 45 bases, read in frame from the first base. With respect to this clone: There is no known antigen for this receptor. The sample holds no much larger clone one base away, and base qualities are not on file.

The TCR originated in an adult with an advanced solid tumor such as melanoma, head and neck, liver or kidney cancer. Specimen: CD4+ or CD8+ T cells sorted from blood, collected in a trial of the OX40 agonist ivuxolimab. The chain is made from TRBV19 and TRBJ1-1; no D segment can be confidently identified. The sequence in DNA is TGTGCCAGTAGTATAGATCGAGGGATGAACACTGAAGCTTTCTTT. Translated, this gives CASSIDRGMNTEAFF. The full variable domain, completed from the reference TRBV19 and TRBJ1-1 proteins outside the CDR3, reads DGGITQSPKYLFRKEGQNVTLSCEQNLNHDAMYWYRQDPGQGLRLIYYSQIVNDFQKGDIAEGYSVSREKKESFPLTVTSAQKNPTAFYLCASSIDRGMNTEAFFGQGTRLTVV.